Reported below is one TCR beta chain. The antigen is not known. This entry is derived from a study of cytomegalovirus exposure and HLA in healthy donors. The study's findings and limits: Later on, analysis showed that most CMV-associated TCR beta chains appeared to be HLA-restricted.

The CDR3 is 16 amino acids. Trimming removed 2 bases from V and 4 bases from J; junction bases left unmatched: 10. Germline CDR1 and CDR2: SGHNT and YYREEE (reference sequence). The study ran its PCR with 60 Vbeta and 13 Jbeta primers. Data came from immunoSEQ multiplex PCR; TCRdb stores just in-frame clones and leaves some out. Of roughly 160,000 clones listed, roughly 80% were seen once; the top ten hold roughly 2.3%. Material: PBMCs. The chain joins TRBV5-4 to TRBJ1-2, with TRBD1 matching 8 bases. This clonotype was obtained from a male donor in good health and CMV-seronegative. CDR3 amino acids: CASSFPGQGGVYGYTF. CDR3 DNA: TGTGCCAGCAGCTTTCCCGGACAGGGAGGAGTCTATGGCTACACCTTC.